Shown below are 3 T cell receptor beta chains from a single sample sequenced in a study of T cell responses to AZD1222 COVID-19 vaccine. Sequencing was performed with immunoSEQ multiplex PCR; in TCRdb, only in-frame clones are kept and a portion is missing. The sample includes some 130,000 clones, 65% to 90% seen only once; the top ten take 6.5% to 8.5%. The material was peripheral blood, obtained 28 days after the second dose of the MenACWY control vaccine. These receptors came from an adult who received the MenACWY meningococcal vaccine as a control.

This chain connects TRBV6-4 to TRBJ1-1; D ambiguous. This CDR3 spans 13 amino acids. Germline loops: CDR1 MRHNA, CDR2 SNTAGT. Trimming shortened V by 2 bases and J by 5 bases, and 9 bases separated the two germline ends. CDR3: CASSDGWATEAFF. The CDR3, as DNA: TGTGCCAGCAGTGACGGGTGGGCTACTGAAGCTTTCTTT.

This clone came up once. This chain uses TRBV6-2 or TRBV6-3 with TRBJ2-7; no firm D call. The CDR3 contains 11 residues. Deletions cut 4 bases from V and 4 bases from J, with 5 bases between. In germline, CDR1 is MNHEY, CDR2 SVGEGT. CDR3 sequence: CASSSLYEQYF. CDR3 nucleotides: TGTGCCAGCAGTTCGCTATACGAGCAGTACTTC.

This clone was seen only a few times. CDR3 loop: CASSRYDYGYTF. Written as DNA, the CDR3 is TGTGCCAGCAGCCGCTACGATTATGGCTACACCTTC. This rearrangement joins TRBV11-2 to TRBJ1-2; unclear D gene. V was shortened by 5 bases and J by 5 bases, with 9 bases between the two germline ends. This CDR3 contains 12 residues. Per the germline V gene, CDR1 is SGHAT and CDR2 is FQNNGV.